This entry concerns a single T cell receptor (beta chain). This sample was taken from a study of blood T cell repertoires in COVID-19. Study-wide background: Sources were T cells, B-cell-depleted T cells, or PBMCs; the material itself was cDNA or gDNA.

The repertoire was sequenced with immunoSEQ multiplex PCR; TCRdb's copy has only in-frame clones and lacks some. The data show about 180,000 clones, roughly four fifths seen once. Germline lookup yields CDR1 SGHTA and CDR2 FQGNSA. The CDR3 length is 14 residues. J gave up 6 bases and V 1 base, and 3 bases lay outside the gene matches. The sample comprised peripheral blood. V and J are TRBV7-2 and TRBJ2-7; TRBD2 matches at 10 bases. The clonotype originates from a human donor in a cohort sampled during active COVID-19. The CDR3 DNA follows: TGTGCCAGCAGCTTAGGGCTAGCGGGGGCCGAGCAGTACTTC. Translating it yields CASSLGLAGAEQYF.